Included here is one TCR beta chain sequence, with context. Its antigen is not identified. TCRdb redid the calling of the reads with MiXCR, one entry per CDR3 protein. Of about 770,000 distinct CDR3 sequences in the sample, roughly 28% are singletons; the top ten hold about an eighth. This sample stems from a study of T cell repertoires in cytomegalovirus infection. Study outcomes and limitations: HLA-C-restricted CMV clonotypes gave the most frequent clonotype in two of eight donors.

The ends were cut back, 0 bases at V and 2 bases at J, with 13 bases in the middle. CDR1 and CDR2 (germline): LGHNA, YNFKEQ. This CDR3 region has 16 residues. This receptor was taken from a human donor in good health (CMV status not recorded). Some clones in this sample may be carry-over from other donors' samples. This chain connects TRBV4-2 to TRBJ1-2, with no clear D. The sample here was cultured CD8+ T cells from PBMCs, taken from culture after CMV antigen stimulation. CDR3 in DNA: TGTGCCAGCAGCCAAGATTGGGCTTCCTGGAACTATGGCTACACCTTC. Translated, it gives CASSQDWASWNYGYTF.